Each of the 4 T cell receptor beta chains below was sequenced from the same sample in a study of shared clonotypes between healthy human individuals. It was CD45RO-negative cells, positively selected for CCR7, that made up naive CD8 cells, with terminally differentiated effector memory CD45RA+ cells excluded. TCRdb's table, derived via immunoSEQ multiplex PCR, lists solely in-frame clones and lacks some. The sample lists about 2.1 million clones; around 93% were seen once. Sequenced sample: naive CD8+ T cells from PBMCs. These receptors all come from a young man in good health. Some clones in this sample may be carry-over from other donors' samples.

The genes are TRBV5-8 and TRBJ2-1; unclear D gene. V was cut by 4 bases and J by 9 bases, with 20 bases left in between. Per germline, CDR1 SGHTS and CDR2 YDEGEE. The CDR3 has 15 residues. CDR3 sequence: CASSHAPGFTGEQFF. The CDR3 DNA follows: TGTGCCAGCAGCCATGCCCCGGGTTTTACGGGTGAGCAGTTCTTC.

This clone has only one observation. The chain has TRBV6-1 and TRBJ2-1, with 12 bases identical to TRBD2. The junction had 4 bases not matched to a gene; V was cut back by 2 bases and J by 8 bases. The germline V gene encodes CDR1 MNHNS and CDR2 SASEGT. This CDR3 comprises 15 residues. CDR3 in amino acids: CASSESTSGSYEQFF. The CDR3 DNA is TGTGCCAGCAGTGAATCGACTAGCGGGAGCTATGAGCAGTTCTTC.

This clone was counted between two and nine times. The chain recombines TRBV6-1 with TRBJ1-4; 10 positions agree with TRBD1. CDR3 length: 14 amino acids. The germline V gene encodes CDR1 MNHNS and CDR2 SASEGT. V gave up 6 bases and J gave up 8 bases; unmatched junction bases: 6. The CDR3 is CASRRQGAREKLFF. Here the CDR3 DNA reads TGTGCCAGCAGACGACAGGGGGCAAGGGAAAAACTGTTTTTT.

Concerning this clone: Other DNA sequences in this sample translate to the same CDR3. The chain links TRBV6-5 to TRBJ2-7; TRBD2 is a possible D gene (6 bases). Germline loops: CDR1 MNHEY, CDR2 SVGAGI. V was trimmed by 1 base and J by 4 bases, leaving 8 bases between them. CDR3 length equals 13 residues. The CDR3, as DNA: TGTGCCAGCAGTTACTTTGCGGGGTACGAGCAGTACTTC. It encodes CASSYFAGYEQYF.